The T cell receptor beta chain under discussion was sequenced for a study of blood T cell repertoires in COVID-19. Study in general: Donors in the United States, Italy and Spain gave samples during acute or convalescent COVID-19.

Profiled with immunoSEQ multiplex PCR; TCRdb holds only in-frame clones, not every one. This table holds about 160,000 clones, 87% found once. The germline V gene has CDR1 LGHDT and CDR2 YNNKEL (reference sequence). CDR3 length: 20 residues. V trimming: 7 bases; J trimming: 2 bases; junction bases outside the gene matches: 20. The genes are TRBV3-1 (or the pseudogene TRBV3-2) and TRBJ2-3, with 11 positions matching TRBD2. The TCR was taken from a woman between 55 and 75 years old who had recovered from COVID-19. The specimen was peripheral blood. CDR3 bases: TGTGCCAGCAACCCCAAGATGGGAGCTAGCGGGGGGCAAGACACAGATACGCAGTATTTT. Protein product: CASNPKMGASGGQDTDTQYF.